The T cell receptor (beta chain) described here comes from a study of control samples from healthy donors and cancer patients. Germline CDR1 is SGHTA and CDR2 is FQGNSA. The germline V and J ends were trimmed by 0 bases and 7 bases, with 7 bases remaining between them. This CDR3 has 13 amino acids. Only in-frame clones appear in the TCRdb table, and some are missing; sequencing was by immunoSEQ multiplex PCR. The profile shows about 130,000 clones, 80% to 95% of them singletons. V and J are TRBV7-2 and TRBJ1-5; D ambiguous. The clonotype was recovered from a man between 18 and 35 years old in good health. The specimen was blood. Here the CDR3 DNA reads TGTGCCAGCAGCTTAGCCACACGGCAGCCCCAGCATTTT. Encoded protein: CASSLATRQPQHF.